This T cell receptor (beta chain) was captured in a study of shared clonotypes between healthy human individuals. CDR1 and CDR2 from the germline V gene are SGHRS and YFSETQ. The ends were cut back, 4 bases at V and 4 bases at J, with 11 bases in the middle. The CDR3 covers 13 residues. Sequencing of unsorted PBMC DNA was carried out using ten immunoSEQ deep assay plates. Clones were sequenced by immunoSEQ multiplex PCR, and TCRdb holds only the in-frame ones, with some missing. The sample shows fewer than 650,000 clones, roughly four fifths of them seen only once. The chain carries TRBV5-1 and TRBJ1-2; maybe TRBD1 (5 bases). The receptor was derived from a woman in her thirties or forties in good health. Some clones in this sample may be carry-over from other donors' samples. Material: PBMCs. DNA of the CDR3: TGCGCCAGCAGCGAGGACATACTCTATGGCTACACCTTC. This encodes CASSEDILYGYTF.